This T cell receptor (beta chain) is from a study of vaccination effects on CD4 cells after COVID-19. The wider study: Samples came 142 and 148 days after COVID-19 diagnosis, before vaccination.

ViraFEST assay sequencing came after antigen-specific CD4+ T cells were expanded with viral peptide pools. Upon completion of roughly ten days in culture, CD4+ T cells were isolated. It was between March and December 2020 that the person had a SARS-CoV-2 infection confirmed by PCR. It was with around 10 IU/ml IL-2 and 10 ug/ml peptides that around 1.9 million PBMC per well were cultured. Cultures received IL-2 medium that replaced half the medium on days 3 and 7. Sequencing was performed with immunoSEQ multiplex PCR; in TCRdb, only in-frame clones are kept and a portion is missing. The table records more than 35,000 clones, around 75% of them present only once. Turning to this clone: Its antigen is not identified.

Trimming removed 3 bases from V and 4 bases from J; junction bases left unmatched: 16. Germline loops: CDR1 LGHDT, CDR2 YNNKEL (reference sequence). The CDR3 loop spans 18 amino acids. The material was CD4+ T cells from PBMCs cultured with a peptide pool, obtained before COVID-19 vaccination. This TCR came from a human donor who had a prior SARS-CoV-2 infection. The rearrangement links TRBV3-1 (or the pseudogene TRBV3-2) to TRBJ2-3, with 7 bases that match TRBD2. The CDR3: CASSHILKQRDKADTQYF. The CDR3 nucleotides are TGTGCCAGCAGCCACATCCTGAAACAGCGGGATAAGGCAGATACGCAGTATTTT.